This T cell receptor beta chain is from a study of beta chain features in type 1 diabetes. The study, taken as a whole, reports: Moderate yet significant TCRB CDR3 shortening was seen in Type 1 diabetes patients in all four CD4+ subsets.

This clone was seen only a few times. Its antigen remains unknown. The whole isolated RNA underwent reverse transcription, so sequencing captured expressed TCRB transcripts. The assay was immunoSEQ multiplex PCR, and TCRdb's table has in-frame clones only and misses some. The table records roughly 280,000 clones, 20% to 25% of them present only once. This CDR3 has 16 amino acids. CDR1 is MGHRA and CDR2 is YSYEKL in the germline V gene. V lost 0 bases, J lost 2 bases, and 11 bases lay in between. The sample comprised naive CD4+ T cells from blood. This sequence was found in a woman in her 30s with type 1 diabetes. This chain links TRBV4-1 with TRBJ1-5; D gene ambiguous. Here the CDR3 reads CASSQEGGAGNQPQHF. For the CDR3, the DNA is TGCGCCAGCAGCCAAGAAGGAGGTGCAGGCAATCAGCCCCAGCATTTT.